The 8 T cell receptor beta chains in this list originate from one sample, sequenced in a study of T cell responses to AZD1222 COVID-19 vaccine. Profiled with immunoSEQ multiplex PCR; TCRdb holds only in-frame clones, not every one. The data show 130,000 or so clones, around 94% seen once. The sample in question was peripheral blood, obtained on day 0 of AZD1222 vaccination. Receptors originate from an adult in good health.

The chain combines TRBV7-6 with TRBJ2-3; 14 bases are shared with TRBD2. The junction had 8 bases not matched to a gene; V was cut back by 5 bases and J by 4 bases. Germline CDR1 and CDR2: SGHVS and FNYEAQ. The CDR3 sequence is 17 residues long. The CDR3 is CASSGIGTSGSPDTQYF. As DNA, the CDR3 is TGTGCCAGCAGCGGCATCGGGACTAGCGGGAGTCCAGATACGCAGTATTTT.

V and J are TRBV19 and TRBJ1-4; 7 nucleotides line up with TRBD1. CDR1 LNHDA and CDR2 SQIVND come from the germline V gene (reference sequence). The CDR3 spans 14 residues. V shed 10 bases, J shed 5 bases, and the junction held 10 bases outside the gene matches. The CDR3, as DNA: TGTGCCACCTCTTCGGGACAGATGAATGAAAAACTGTTTTTT. Encoded protein: CATSSGQMNEKLFF. The whole variable domain, filled in from reference TRBV19 and TRBJ1-4, reads DGGITQSPKYLFRKEGQNVTLSCEQNLNHDAMYWYRQDPGQGLRLIYYSQIVNDFQKGDIAEGYSVSREKKESFPLTVTSAQKNPTAFYLCATSSGQMNEKLFFGSGTQLSVL.

The V call is TRBV5-6, the J call TRBJ2-3, with 9 bases identical to TRBD2. V gave up 0 bases and J gave up 0 bases; unmatched junction bases: 8. CDR3 size: 18 residues. The V gene's germline CDR1 is SGHDT and CDR2 YYEEEE. CDR3 loop: CASSLEPPGLASTDTQYF. The CDR3 region has the DNA TGTGCCAGCAGCTTGGAACCACCGGGACTAGCTAGCACAGATACGCAGTATTTT.

The genes are TRBV5-6 and TRBJ1-2; D not resolved. CDR3 length: 15 residues. Germline V gene data show CDR1 as SGHDT and CDR2 as YYEEEE. The V end was cut by 2 bases, the J end by 4 bases, with 15 bases between. CDR3 amino acids: CASSLEGPRGYGYTF. In DNA, the CDR3 is TGTGCCAGCAGCTTAGAAGGCCCTCGGGGCTATGGCTACACCTTC.

Comments on this clone: Other DNA sequences in this specimen translate into the identical CDR3. The chain carries TRBV5-1 and TRBJ1-6, with 7 bases that match TRBD1. CDR1 and CDR2 (germline): SGHRS, YFSETQ. The CDR3 has 14 amino acids. Unmatched junction bases numbered 1, after V lost 0 bases and J lost 7 bases. The CDR3 nucleotides read TGCGCCAGCAGCTTGGGACAGGGAAATTCACCCCTCCACTTT. Translated, it gives CASSLGQGNSPLHF.

The chain combines TRBV7-3 with TRBJ1-6, with D tentatively TRBD1 (5 bases). Germline CDR1 SGHTA, CDR2 FQGTGA. The CDR3 totals 15 residues. The V gene lost 2 bases and the J gene lost 7 bases, with 12 bases spanning the gap. This CDR3 reads CASSLSGSGNSPLHF. The CDR3 DNA follows: TGTGCCAGCAGCTTATCAGGGTCTGGAAATTCACCCCTCCACTTT.

V and J are TRBV2 and TRBJ1-2; maybe TRBD1 (5 bases). Germline CDR1 and CDR2: SNHLY and FYNNEI. CDR3 length: 13 residues. The V end was cut by 7 bases, the J end by 4 bases, with 13 bases between. CDR3 coding DNA: TGTGCCAGCAACAGGCAGCCACTCTATGGCTACACCTTC. As protein: CASNRQPLYGYTF.

The chain is built from TRBV15 and TRBJ2-1; D may be TRBD2 (6 bases). The CDR3 runs to 14 residues. Trimming shortened V by 4 bases and J by 7 bases, and 14 bases separated the two germline ends. Germline V lookup: CDR1 LNHNV, CDR2 YYDKDF (reference sequence). Written as DNA, the CDR3 is TGTGCCACCAGCATAGGGAGGTTTAGTAATGAGCAGTTCTTC. Translation: CATSIGRFSNEQFF.